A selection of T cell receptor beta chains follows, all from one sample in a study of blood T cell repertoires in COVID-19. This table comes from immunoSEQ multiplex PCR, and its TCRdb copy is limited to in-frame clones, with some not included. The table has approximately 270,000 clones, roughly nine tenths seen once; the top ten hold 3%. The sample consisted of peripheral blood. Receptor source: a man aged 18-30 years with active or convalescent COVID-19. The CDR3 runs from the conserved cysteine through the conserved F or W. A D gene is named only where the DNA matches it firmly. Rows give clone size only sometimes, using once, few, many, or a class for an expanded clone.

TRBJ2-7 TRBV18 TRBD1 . TGTGCCAGCTCAGGACAGGGTTCCCACGAGCAGTACTTC CASSGQGSHEQYF
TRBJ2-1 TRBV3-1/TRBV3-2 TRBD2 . TGTGCCAGCAGCCAAGCCCTTAGCGGGGGGATAAATGAGCAGTTCTTC CASSQALSGGINEQFF
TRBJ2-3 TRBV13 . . TGTGCCAGCAGCCCGAGGGGGATAAAATACACAGATACGCAGTATTTT CASSPRGIKYTDTQYF
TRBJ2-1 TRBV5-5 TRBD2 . TGTGCCAGCAGCTCCTGGCGGGGGGGATTGGATGAGCAGTTCTTC CASSSWRGGLDEQFF
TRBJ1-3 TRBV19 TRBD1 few TGTGCCACCAGGGATCGAGGGGGCCTGGGGTCTGGAAACACCATATATTTT CATRDRGGLGSGNTIYF
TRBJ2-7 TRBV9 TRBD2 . TGTGCCAGCAGCGGGAGGACTAGCGGGACGACCTACGAGCAGTACTTC CASSGRTSGTTYEQYF
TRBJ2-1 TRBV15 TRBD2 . TGTGCCACCAGCAGAGTCCGGGCTAGCGGGAGTAGCCCCTACAATGAGCAGTTCTTC CATSRVRASGSSPYNEQFF
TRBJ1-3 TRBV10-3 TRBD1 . TGTGCCATCAGGGGGACAGGGAGCTCTGGAAACACCATATATTTT CAIRGTGSSGNTIYF
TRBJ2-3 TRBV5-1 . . TGCGCCAGCAGCACAGAGCCTACTAGCACAGATACGCAGTATTTT CASSTEPTSTDTQYF
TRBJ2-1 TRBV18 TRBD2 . TGTGCCAGCTCTCCCCGCGGGGGGGTCTACAATGAGCAGTTCTTC CASSPRGGVYNEQFF
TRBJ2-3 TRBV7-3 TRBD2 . TGTGCCAGCAGCTTAGGGACTAGTCAGATAGATACGCAGTATTTT CASSLGTSQIDTQYF
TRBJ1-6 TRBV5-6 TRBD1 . TGTGCCAGCAGGACATTGGGACAGTCGAATTCACCCCTCCACTTT CASRTLGQSNSPLHF
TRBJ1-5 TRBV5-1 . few TGCGCCAGCAGCCCGACAGGTAGTGGCAATCAGCCCCAGCATTTT CASSPTGSGNQPQHF
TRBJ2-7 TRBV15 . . TGTGCCACCAGCACGGTTGCAGGAGGCTACGAGCAGTACTTC CATSTVAGGYEQYF
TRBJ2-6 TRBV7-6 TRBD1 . TGTGCCAGCAGCCCCGGACAGGGGAACTCTGGGGCCAACGTCCTGACTTTC CASSPGQGNSGANVLTF
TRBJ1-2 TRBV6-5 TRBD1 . TGTGCCAGCAGTAACGCGGACAGGCTGGGCTACACCTTC CASSNADRLGYTF
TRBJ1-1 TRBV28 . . TGTGCCAGCACCGAGCCCGGGGGGACCACTGAAGCTTTCTTT CASTEPGGTTEAFF
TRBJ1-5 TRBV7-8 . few TGTGCCAGCAGCTTAAGGGGCGGTAGCAATCAGCCCCAGCATTTT CASSLRGGSNQPQHF
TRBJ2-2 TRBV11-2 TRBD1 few TGTGCCAGCAGCTTACCGGGACAGGTGAACACCGGGGAGCTGTTTTTT CASSLPGQVNTGELFF
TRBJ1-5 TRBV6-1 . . TGTGCCAGCAGTGAACAGGGTGCTTATCAGCCCCAGCATTTT CASSEQGAYQPQHF
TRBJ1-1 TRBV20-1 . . TGCAGTGCTAGTAACGCGAGGCAGATGAACACTGAAGCTTTCTTT CSASNARQMNTEAFF
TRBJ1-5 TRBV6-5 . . TGTGCCAGCAGCCTCGACAGCTACAATCAGCCCCAGCATTTT CASSLDSYNQPQHF
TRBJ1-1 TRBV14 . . TGTGCCAGCAGCCAAGTAGTACAGGATGAAGCTTTCTTT CASSQVVQDEAFF
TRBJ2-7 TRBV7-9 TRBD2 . TGTGCCAGCAGCTTAAGCTTACTGGGTAGCGGGACTCGGGACGAGCAGTACTTC CASSLSLLGSGTRDEQYF
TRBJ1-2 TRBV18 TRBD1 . TGTGCCAGCTCGCGGCAACAGGGGGCATATGGCTACACCTTC CASSRQQGAYGYTF
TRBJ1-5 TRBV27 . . TGTGCCAGCAGGGATGCAGGGAACAATCAGCCCCAGCATTTT CASRDAGNNQPQHF
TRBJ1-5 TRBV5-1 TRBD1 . TGCGCCAGCAGCTTGGGGGGACAGGGGCTTGATCAGCCCCAGCATTTT CASSLGGQGLDQPQHF
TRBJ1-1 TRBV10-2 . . TGCGCCAGCAGTGAGACCCGGGGGGGCACTGAAGCTTTCTTT CASSETRGGTEAFF
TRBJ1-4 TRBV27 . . TGTGCCAGCCGGGCTTACAGAAGGGAGAATGAAAAACTGTTTTTT CASRAYRRENEKLFF
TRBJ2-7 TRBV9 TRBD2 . TGTGCCAGCAGCGTAGACCCTAGCGGGGTTTACGAGCAGTACTTC CASSVDPSGVYEQYF
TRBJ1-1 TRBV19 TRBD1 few TGTGCCAGTAGTCCCGGGACAGGGAGAGCTGAAGCTTTCTTT CASSPGTGRAEAFF
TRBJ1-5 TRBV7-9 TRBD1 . TGTGCCAGCAGTTCAGACAGGGTAGTTTCCAGCAATCAGCCCCAGCATTTT CASSSDRVVSSNQPQHF
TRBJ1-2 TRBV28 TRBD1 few TGTGCCAGCATCCCGGGACAGGGGTGGGGAGCTAACTATGGCTACACCTTC CASIPGQGWGANYGYTF
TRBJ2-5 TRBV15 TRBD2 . TGTGCCACCAGAAGAGACCCTAGCGGGAGACGGGAGACCCAGTACTTC CATRRDPSGRRETQYF
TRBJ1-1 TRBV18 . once TGTGCCAGCTCACCACCGAATCACAGTCTGAACACTGAAGCTTTCTTT CASSPPNHSLNTEAFF
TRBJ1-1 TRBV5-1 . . TGCGCCAGCAGCCCGCGCGGACAGAACACTGAAGCTTTCTTT CASSPRGQNTEAFF
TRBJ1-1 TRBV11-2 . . TGTGCCAGCAGCTACGCCGACCTCAGGGGAACTGAAGCTTTCTTT CASSYADLRGTEAFF
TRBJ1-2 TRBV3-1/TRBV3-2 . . TGTGCCAGCAGCCCCAGGGCGGGACTGGGCATTAACTATGGCTACACCTTC CASSPRAGLGINYGYTF